The entry below describes one T cell receptor (beta chain). These data are taken from a study of blood T cell repertoires in COVID-19. Across the study: Samples representing acute and convalescent COVID-19 were sourced from the United States, Italy and Spain. The analysed material was cDNA or gDNA that came from T cells, B-cell-depleted T cells, or PBMCs.

Trimming pared 3 bases from V and 4 bases from J, leaving 10 bases between. CDR1 is KGHSH and CDR2 is LQKENI in the germline V gene. This CDR3 region has 14 residues. Original processing notes: Amplification with reference gene primers provided the estimates of nucleated cell counts. TCRdb's table, derived via immunoSEQ multiplex PCR, lists solely in-frame clones and lacks some. V and J calls and clone size are those listed in that table; D and trimming were worked out from the DNA. The table has tens of thousands of clones, approximately 90% seen once. The sequence was obtained from a man aged 55 to 70 with active or convalescent COVID-19. Material for sequencing was peripheral blood. The chain uses TRBV18 and TRBJ1-3; the D is unclear. The CDR3 region has the DNA TGTGCCAGCTCACCCGGACTAGAGGGAAACACCATATATTTT. This codes for CASSPGLEGNTIYF.